This T cell receptor (beta chain) was found in a study of OX40 agonist ivuxolimab in advanced cancers. This clone was detected once. This CDR3 contains 12 residues. Germline V gene sequence: CDR1 MNHEY, CDR2 SVGAGI. The germline V and J ends were trimmed by 2 bases and 11 bases, with 12 bases remaining between them. Here immunoSEQ multiplex PCR was the method, and the copy in TCRdb shows in-frame clones only, minus some. This table has about 29,000 clones, 80% to 95% appearing once. The chain is built from TRBV6-5 and TRBJ1-2; no definite D call. The receptor comes from an adult with an advanced solid tumor such as melanoma, head and neck, liver or kidney cancer. The sample was CD4+ or CD8+ T cells sorted from blood, taken in a trial of the OX40 agonist ivuxolimab. The CDR3 DNA is TGTGCCAGCAGTTACGAGGGCCTGGGGTACACCTTC. Protein product: CASSYEGLGYTF.